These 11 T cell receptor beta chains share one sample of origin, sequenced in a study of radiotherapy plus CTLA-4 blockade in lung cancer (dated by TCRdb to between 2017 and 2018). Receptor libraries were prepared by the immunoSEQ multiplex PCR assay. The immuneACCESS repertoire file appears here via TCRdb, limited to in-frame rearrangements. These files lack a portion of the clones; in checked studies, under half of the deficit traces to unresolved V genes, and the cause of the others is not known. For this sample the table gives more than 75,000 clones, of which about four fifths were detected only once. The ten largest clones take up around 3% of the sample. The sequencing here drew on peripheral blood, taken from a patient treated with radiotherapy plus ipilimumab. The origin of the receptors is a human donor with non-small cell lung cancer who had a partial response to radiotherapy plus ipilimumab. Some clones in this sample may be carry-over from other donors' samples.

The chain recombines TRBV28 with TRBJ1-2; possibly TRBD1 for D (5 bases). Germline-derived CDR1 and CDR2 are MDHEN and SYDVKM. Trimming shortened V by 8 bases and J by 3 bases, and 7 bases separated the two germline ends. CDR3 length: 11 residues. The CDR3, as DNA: TGTGCCAGCCGGGACTACTATGGCTACACCTTC. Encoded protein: CASRDYYGYTF.

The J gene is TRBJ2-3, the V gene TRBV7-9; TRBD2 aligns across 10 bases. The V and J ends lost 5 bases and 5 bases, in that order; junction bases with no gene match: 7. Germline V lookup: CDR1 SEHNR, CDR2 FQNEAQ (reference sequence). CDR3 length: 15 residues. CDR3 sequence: CASSHQREGVDTQYF. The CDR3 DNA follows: TGTGCCAGCAGCCATCAGCGGGAGGGGGTAGATACGCAGTATTTT.

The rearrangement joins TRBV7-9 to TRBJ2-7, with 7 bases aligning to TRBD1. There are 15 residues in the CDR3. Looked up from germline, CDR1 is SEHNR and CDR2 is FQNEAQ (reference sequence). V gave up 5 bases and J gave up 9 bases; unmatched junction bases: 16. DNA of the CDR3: TGTGCCAGCAGCCCCCAGGGACAGCTATTAGTGGGGCAGTACTTC. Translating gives CASSPQGQLLVGQYF.

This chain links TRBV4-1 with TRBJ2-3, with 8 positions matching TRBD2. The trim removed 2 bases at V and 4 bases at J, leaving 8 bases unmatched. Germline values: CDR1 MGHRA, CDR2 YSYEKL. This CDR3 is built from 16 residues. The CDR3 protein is CASSQPRGGASDTQYF. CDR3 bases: TGCGCCAGCAGCCAACCACGGGGGGGCGCGTCAGATACGCAGTATTTT.

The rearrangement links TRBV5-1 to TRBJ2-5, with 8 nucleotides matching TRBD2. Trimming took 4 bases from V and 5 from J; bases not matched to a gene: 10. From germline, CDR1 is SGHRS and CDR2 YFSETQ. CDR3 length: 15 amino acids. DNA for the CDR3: TGCGCCAGCAGCCCGGTAGCGGGAACGGCGGAGACCCAGTACTTC. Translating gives CASSPVAGTAETQYF.

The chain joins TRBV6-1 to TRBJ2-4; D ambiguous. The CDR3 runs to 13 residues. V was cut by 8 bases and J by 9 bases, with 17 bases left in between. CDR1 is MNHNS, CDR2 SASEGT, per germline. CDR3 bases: TGTGCCAGCGAAGACTGGCTGTATGGCATTCAGTACTTC. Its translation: CASEDWLYGIQYF.

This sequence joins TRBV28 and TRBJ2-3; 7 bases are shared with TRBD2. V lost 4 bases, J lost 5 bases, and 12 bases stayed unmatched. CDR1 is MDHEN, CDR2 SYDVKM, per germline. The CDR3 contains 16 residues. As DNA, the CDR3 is TGTGCCAGCAGTTCTCCGACTAGCCTACACTTAGATACGCAGTATTTT. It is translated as CASSSPTSLHLDTQYF.

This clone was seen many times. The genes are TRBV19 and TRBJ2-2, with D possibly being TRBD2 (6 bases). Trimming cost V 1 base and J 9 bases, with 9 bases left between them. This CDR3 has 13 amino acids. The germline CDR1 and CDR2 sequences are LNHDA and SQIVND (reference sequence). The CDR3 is CASSIGGGRELFF. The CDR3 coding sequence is TGTGCCAGTAGTATAGGGGGAGGAAGGGAGCTGTTTTTT.

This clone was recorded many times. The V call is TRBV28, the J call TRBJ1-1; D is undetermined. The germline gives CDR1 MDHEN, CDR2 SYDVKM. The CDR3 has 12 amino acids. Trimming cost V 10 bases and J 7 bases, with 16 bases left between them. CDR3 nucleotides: TGTGCCACCTGCGGGGATTCGGGTGAAGCTTTCTTT. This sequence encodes CATCGDSGEAFF.

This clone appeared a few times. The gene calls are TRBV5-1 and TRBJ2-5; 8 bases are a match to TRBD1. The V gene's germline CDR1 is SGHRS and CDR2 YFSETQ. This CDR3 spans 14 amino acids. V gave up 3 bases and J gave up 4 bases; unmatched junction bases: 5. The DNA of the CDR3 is TGCGCCAGCAGCTCCAGGGGGCGCTTAGAGACCCAGTACTTC. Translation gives CASSSRGRLETQYF. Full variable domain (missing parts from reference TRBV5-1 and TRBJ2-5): KAGVTQTPRYLIKTRGQQVTLSCSPISGHRSVSWYQQTPGQGLQFLFEYFSETQRNKGNFPGRFSGRQFSNSRSEMNVSTLELGDSALYLCASSSRGRLETQYFGPGTRLLVL.

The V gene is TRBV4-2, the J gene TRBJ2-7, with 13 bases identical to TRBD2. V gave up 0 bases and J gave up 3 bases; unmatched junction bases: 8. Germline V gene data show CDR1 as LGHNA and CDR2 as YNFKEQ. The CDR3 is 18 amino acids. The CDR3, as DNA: TGTGCCAGCAGCCAAGACATCGGACTAGCGGGAGCCCTCTACGAGCAGTACTTC. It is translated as CASSQDIGLAGALYEQYF.